A selection of T cell receptor beta chains follows, all from one sample in a study of T cells after yellow fever vaccination. TCRdb itself ran the 5' RACE reads through MiXCR, one entry per CDR3 protein. This table has some 320,000 distinct CDR3 sequences, 7.5% to 9% appearing once. Specimen: CD4+ T cells sorted from PBMCs, collected 5 days after the yellow fever booster vaccination. These receptors were taken from a man younger than 35 who received the YFV17D yellow fever vaccine. The conserved cysteine and the conserved F or W are not part of the CDR3 here.

V: TRBV29-1; J: TRBJ2-4; CDR3: SARQGARNIQY
V: TRBV6-6; J: TRBJ1-1; CDR3: ASRAGLGARGGTEAF
V: TRBV12-3/TRBV12-4; J: TRBJ1-2; CDR3: ASSQRQSISYT
V: TRBV6-1; J: TRBJ1-5; CDR3: ASSEYKGSNQPQH
V: TRBV27; J: TRBJ2-7; CDR3: ASSLVGVAYEQY
V: TRBV4-3; J: TRBJ2-1; CDR3: ASRGHRGTEQF
V: TRBV19; J: TRBJ2-6; CDR3: ASTSHSGANVLT
V: TRBV11-2; J: TRBJ2-1; CDR3: ASSLDRGLGQF
V: TRBV6-2/TRBV6-3; J: TRBJ2-4; CDR3: ASSSNGRNIQY
V: TRBV30; J: TRBJ1-5; CDR3: AFSPDSLQPQH
V: TRBV6-5; J: TRBJ2-5; CDR3: ASSYSTGAGMTQY
V: TRBV4-2; J: TRBJ2-3; CDR3: ASSSTPGGLRGTQY
V: TRBV18; J: TRBJ1-1; CDR3: ASSPPNGGTNTEAF
V: TRBV5-1; J: TRBJ2-7; CDR3: ASSPQGQGVYEQY
V: TRBV7-2; J: TRBJ1-6; CDR3: ASSLEWEVGSSPLH
V: TRBV10-3; J: TRBJ2-2; CDR3: AISVQGTDTGELF
V: TRBV7-9; J: TRBJ2-3; CDR3: ASSFPGSTDTQY
V: TRBV12-3/TRBV12-4; J: TRBJ1-2; CDR3: ASSPRQGGHGYT